This record looks at one T cell receptor (beta chain) sequence and its context. Its cognate antigen has yet to be identified. One base away there is no much larger clone; base qualities are not given. The entry originates in a study of blood T cell repertoires in COVID-19 (dated by TCRdb to between 2020 and 2021). At the level of the whole study: The collaborator samples originated in the United States, Italy and Spain and spanned the acute and convalescent phases of COVID-19. The material from the prospective study consisted of cDNA or gDNA derived from T cells, B-cell-depleted T cells, or PBMCs. The dataset comprised deeply sampled blood TCRbeta repertoires from subjects exposed to, actively infected with, or recovered from COVID-19. A freely available public database, intended as a resource for researchers studying the immune response to SARS-CoV-2, is where the repertoires were released. Samples were obtained from the ongoing ImmuneRACE study (first 160 participants) and from 1,000 to 1,500 subjects provided by 6 global collaborators. Sample metadata almost always included a de-identified subject ID, COVID-19 status, age in years and sex. Where available, HLA class I and class II types were obtained from metadata supplied by the sample provider rather than from assay-based typing. General study outcomes and caveats: How much clinical and demographic metadata was included differed by source and by participant, and the metadata was provided uncurated.

TCRbeta CDR3 regions were amplified from genomic DNA using the immunoSEQ Assay, a bias-controlled multiplex PCR. Processing in the source paper ran as follows. The number of nucleated cells in each sample was estimated from the amplification of reference gene primers within the assay. To quantify the absolute abundance of each unique TCRbeta CDR3 rearrangement, sequence reads were collapsed and filtered. For each sample, productive Simpson clonality was calculated as the square root of Simpson's diversity index across productive rearrangements. This immuneACCESS table, as held by TCRdb, lists in-frame sequences with V and J called but not all clones. Of the missing ones, under half trace to an unresolved V gene in checked studies; the others have no known cause. V and J calls and clone size come straight from that table; D and trimming were deduced from the DNA. This sample holds about 290,000 clones; around 81% were observed only once. The leading ten clones occupy 4.1% of the sample.

The germline V gene provides CDR1 KGHSH and CDR2 LQKENI. Its CDR3 holds 15 amino acids, cysteine through phenylalanine. Only CDR3 DNA remains: 45 bases, in frame from the first base. V is shortened by 5 bases, J by 2 bases, and the region joining them spans 15 bases. The collaborating institutions used their own protocols to collect whole blood in K2EDTA tubes. For TCRbeta analysis, collaborator samples were shipped as frozen whole blood, as isolated PBMCs, or as DNA extracted from either sample type. This TCR came from a woman in her forties or fifties with active or convalescent COVID-19. The sample comprised peripheral blood. The rearrangement joined TRBV18 to TRBJ1-1; there is no confident call for the D gene. In nucleotide form, the sequence is TGTGCCAGCTCAAGGGAGGTTCTGGGAAACACTGAAGCTTTCTTT. Its translation is CASSREVLGNTEAFF. Extended through the reference TRBV18 and TRBJ1-1 proteins, this CDR3 yields the full variable domain: NAGVMQNPRHLVRRRGQEARLRCSPMKGHSHVYWYRQLPEEGLKFMVYLQKENIIDESGMPKERFSAEFPKEGPSILRIQQVVRGDSAAYFCASSREVLGNTEAFFGQGTRLTVV.